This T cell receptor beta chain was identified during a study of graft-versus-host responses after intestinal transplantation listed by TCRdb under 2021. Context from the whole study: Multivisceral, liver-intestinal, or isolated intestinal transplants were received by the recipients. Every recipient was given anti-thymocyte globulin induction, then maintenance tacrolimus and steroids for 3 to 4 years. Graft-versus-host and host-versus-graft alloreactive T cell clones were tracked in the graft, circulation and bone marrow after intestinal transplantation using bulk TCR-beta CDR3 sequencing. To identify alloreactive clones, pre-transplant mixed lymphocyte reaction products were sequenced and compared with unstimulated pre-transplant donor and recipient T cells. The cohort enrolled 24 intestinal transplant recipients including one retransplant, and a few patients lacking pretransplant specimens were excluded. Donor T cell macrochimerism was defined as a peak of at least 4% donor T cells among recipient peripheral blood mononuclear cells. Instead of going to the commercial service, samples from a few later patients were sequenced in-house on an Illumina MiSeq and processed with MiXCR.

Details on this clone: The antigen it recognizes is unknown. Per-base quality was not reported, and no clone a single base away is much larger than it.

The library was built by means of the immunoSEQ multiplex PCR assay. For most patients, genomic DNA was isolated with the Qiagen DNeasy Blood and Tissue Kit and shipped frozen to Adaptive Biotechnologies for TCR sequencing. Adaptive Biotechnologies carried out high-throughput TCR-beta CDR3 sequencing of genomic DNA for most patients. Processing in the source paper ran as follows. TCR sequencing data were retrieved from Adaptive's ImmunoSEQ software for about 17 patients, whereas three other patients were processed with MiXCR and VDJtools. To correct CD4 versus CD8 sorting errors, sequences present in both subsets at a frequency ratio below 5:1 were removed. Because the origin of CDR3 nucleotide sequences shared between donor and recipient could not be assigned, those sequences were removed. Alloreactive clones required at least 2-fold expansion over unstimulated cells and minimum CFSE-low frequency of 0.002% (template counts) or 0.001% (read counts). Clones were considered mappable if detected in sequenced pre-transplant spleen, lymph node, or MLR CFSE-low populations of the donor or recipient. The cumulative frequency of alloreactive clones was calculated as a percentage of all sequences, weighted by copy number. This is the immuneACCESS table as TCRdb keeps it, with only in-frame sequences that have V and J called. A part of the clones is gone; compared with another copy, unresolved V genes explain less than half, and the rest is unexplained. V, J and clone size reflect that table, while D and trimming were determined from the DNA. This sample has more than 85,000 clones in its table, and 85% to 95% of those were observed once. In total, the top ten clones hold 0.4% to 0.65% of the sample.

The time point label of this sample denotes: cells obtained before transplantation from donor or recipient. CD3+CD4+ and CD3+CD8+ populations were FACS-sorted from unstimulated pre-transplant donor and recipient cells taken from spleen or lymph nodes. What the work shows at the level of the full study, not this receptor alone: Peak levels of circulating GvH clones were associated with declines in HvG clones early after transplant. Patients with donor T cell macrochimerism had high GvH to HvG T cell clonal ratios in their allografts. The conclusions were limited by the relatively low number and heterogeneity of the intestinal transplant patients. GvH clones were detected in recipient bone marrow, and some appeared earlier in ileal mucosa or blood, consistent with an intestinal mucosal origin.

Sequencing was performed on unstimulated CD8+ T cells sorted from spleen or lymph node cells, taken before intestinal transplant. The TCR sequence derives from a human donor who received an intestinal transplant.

The CDR3 region reads CASGAGGPEQFF. Here is the DNA: TGTGCCAGCGGGGCGGGAGGGCCTGAGCAGTTCTTC. The chain was built from TRBV2 and TRBJ2-1, with 9 central nucleotides matching TRBD2. At the junction V is shortened by 8 bases and J by 9 bases; bases outside the gene matches: 5. CDR1 is given as SNHLY and CDR2 as FYNNEI, both from the germline V gene. The cysteine opens and the phenylalanine closes a CDR3 of 12 amino acids. The DNA shown is the 36-base CDR3, in frame from base 1. Full variable domain (CDR3 extended with the reference TRBV2 and TRBJ2-1 proteins): EPEVTQTPSHQVTQMGQEVILRCVPISNHLYFYWYRQILGQKVEFLVSFYNNEISEKSEIFDDQFSVERPDGSNFTLKIRSTKLEDSAMYFCASGAGGPEQFFGPGTRLTVL.